This T cell receptor (beta chain) was captured in a study of molecular identifiers for immune sequencing clone quantification. Study context: Across replicate runs, RNA obtained from about 21,000 or 97,000 naive CD8 cells was divided into five, with four undergoing sequencing.

Bulk TCR library preparation followed previously described methods with listed TCR primers. TCRdb ran MiXCR on the PCR reads and lists one entry per CDR3 protein. The repertoire holds around 43,000 distinct CDR3 sequences, with less than 20% as singletons. A CD8+CD4-CCR7+CD45RA+ gate was used to sort naive CD8 T cells. The sample holds many counts of this clonotype. As yet, its antigen is unknown. Germline V gives CDR1 ENHRY, CDR2 SYGVKD. The germline V and J ends were trimmed by 9 bases and 2 bases, with 13 bases remaining between them. CDR3 length: 13 residues. Study conclusions and caveats: Clones above 20 RNA copies contained over 97% of effector molecules but under 1% of naive ones.

The sequencing sample was made of naive CD8+ T cells from blood, with Jurkat cell RNA spiked in. The subset is: FACS-sorted CD8+CD4-CCR7+CD45RA+ naive T cells. This sequence originates from a human donor in good health. Some libraries in this study had Jurkat cell RNA spiked in. The chain links TRBV10-3 to TRBJ1-2; D gene uncertain. CDR3 amino acids: CAIPDKYNYGYTF. CDR3 nucleotides: TGTGCCATTCCGGATAAGTACAACTATGGCTACACCTTC.